The 10 T cell receptor beta chains below were found in one sample sequenced in a study of early T cells in non-severe SARS-CoV-2 infection. One entry per CDR3 protein results from TCRdb running MiXCR on the 5' RACE reads. The table has some 23,000 distinct CDR3 sequences, roughly 4.8% seen once; the top ten hold 6.6%. What was sequenced was whole blood. The receptors were gathered from an adult who was a healthcare worker with PCR-confirmed SARS-CoV-2 infection or an uninfected control (not recorded which).

This clonotype has ten or more counts. This CDR3 reads CASSPEGNQPQHF. The CDR3 DNA reads as TGTGCCAGCAGCCCGGAAGGGAATCAGCCCCAGCATTTT. The chain has TRBV7-6 and TRBJ1-5; D gene unclear. Germline-derived CDR1 and CDR2 are SGHVS and FNYEAQ. V gave up 5 bases and J gave up 4 bases, with 9 bases separating them. CDR3 length: 13 amino acids.

This clonotype appeared a few times. The genes are TRBV9 and TRBJ2-5; no clear D gene. Germline-derived CDR1 and CDR2 are SGDLS and YYNGEE. The germline V and J ends were trimmed by 0 bases and 5 bases, with 11 bases remaining between them. This CDR3 spans 14 amino acids. The CDR3 DNA follows: TGTGCCAGCAGCGTAGGTGCTACCGAGGAGACCCAGTACTTC. It encodes CASSVGATEETQYF.

This clonotype occurred many times. V usage is TRBV19 and J usage is TRBJ1-4; TRBD1 is a possible D gene (6 bases). Germline V CDR1 and CDR2: LNHDA, SQIVND (reference sequence). V shed 5 bases and J shed 5 bases, with 15 bases lying between them. This CDR3 has 15 residues. CDR3 protein: CASSSSGAWNEKLFF. The CDR3 DNA reads as TGTGCCAGTAGTTCCTCAGGGGCCTGGAATGAAAAACTGTTTTTT.

Ten or more counts support this clonotype. J is TRBJ1-1 and V is TRBV30; no reliable D call. Per germline, CDR1 GTSNPN and CDR2 SVGIG (reference sequence). Trimming pared 1 base from V and 1 base from J, leaving 7 bases between. This CDR3 comprises 13 residues. The CDR3 nucleotides are TGTGCCTGGAGTGACGTCGGGAACACTGAAGCTTTCTTT. Its translation is CAWSDVGNTEAFF.

This clonotype was detected ten times or more. This chain uses TRBV19 with TRBJ2-1, with 7 bases lining up with TRBD1. In germline, CDR1 is LNHDA, CDR2 SQIVND (reference sequence). The CDR3 sequence is 16 residues long. V shed 2 bases, J shed 8 bases, and the junction held 12 bases outside the gene matches. In DNA form, the CDR3 reads TGTGCCAGTAGTATACCCCCCTCGACAGGGAATCATGAGCAGTTCTTC. Residues: CASSIPPSTGNHEQFF.

This clonotype was detected ten times or more. The chain links TRBV12-3 or TRBV12-4 to TRBJ2-4; a possible D gene is TRBD1 (6 bases). V shed 6 bases and J shed 9 bases, with 24 bases lying between them. This CDR3 has 16 amino acids. Written as DNA, the CDR3 is TGTGCCAGCAGCTCGCTGATGGGGGCAAGACCGGGCATTCAGTACTTC. Amino acids: CASSSLMGARPGIQYF.

This clonotype was recorded only once. Germline is not matched at one junction end, which may reflect a read error. The chain carries TRBV5-4 and TRBJ2-7; 7 bases match TRBD1. This CDR3 region has 16 residues. Germline V gene data show CDR1 as SGHNT and CDR2 as YYREEE (reference sequence). The CDR3: CTSSLRAGRGTYEQYF. The CDR3 DNA reads as TGTACCAGCAGCTTGCGAGCAGGCAGGGGGACCTACGAGCAGTACTTC.

This chain uses TRBV5-4 with TRBJ2-7; D uncertain. The CDR3 is 12 amino acids. Germline CDR1 is SGHNT and CDR2 is YYREEE (reference sequence). The V and J ends lost 4 bases and 3 bases respectively, with 8 bases between them. The CDR3 loop is CASSTNRYEQYF. The CDR3, as DNA: TGTGCCAGCAGCACGAACCGCTACGAGCAGTACTTC.

This clonotype showed up just a few times. The chain joins TRBV18 to TRBJ2-1; D not certain. In germline, CDR1 is KGHSH, CDR2 LQKENI. With 5 bases removed from V and 0 bases from J, the gap between germline ends came to 8 bases. This CDR3 is 14 amino acids long. CDR3 coding DNA: TGTGCCAGCTCATCGAGTCTCTCCTACAATGAGCAGTTCTTC. Protein sequence: CASSSSLSYNEQFF.

This clonotype was detected many times. The chain recombines TRBV5-4 with TRBJ2-5; D is uncertain. The V end was cut by 0 bases, the J end by 3 bases, with 15 bases between. This CDR3 has 16 residues. The germline gives CDR1 SGHNT, CDR2 YYREEE (reference sequence). This CDR3 is CASSLAIRVAEETQYF. For the CDR3, the DNA is TGTGCCAGCAGCTTGGCGATTAGGGTTGCTGAAGAGACCCAGTACTTC. Drawing the rest from reference TRBV5-4 and TRBJ2-5, the complete variable domain is ETGVTQSPTHLIKTRGQQVTLRCSSQSGHNTVSWYQQALGQGPQFIFQYYREEENGRGNFPPRFSGLQFPNYSSELNVNALELDDSALYLCASSLAIRVAEETQYFGPGTRLLVL.